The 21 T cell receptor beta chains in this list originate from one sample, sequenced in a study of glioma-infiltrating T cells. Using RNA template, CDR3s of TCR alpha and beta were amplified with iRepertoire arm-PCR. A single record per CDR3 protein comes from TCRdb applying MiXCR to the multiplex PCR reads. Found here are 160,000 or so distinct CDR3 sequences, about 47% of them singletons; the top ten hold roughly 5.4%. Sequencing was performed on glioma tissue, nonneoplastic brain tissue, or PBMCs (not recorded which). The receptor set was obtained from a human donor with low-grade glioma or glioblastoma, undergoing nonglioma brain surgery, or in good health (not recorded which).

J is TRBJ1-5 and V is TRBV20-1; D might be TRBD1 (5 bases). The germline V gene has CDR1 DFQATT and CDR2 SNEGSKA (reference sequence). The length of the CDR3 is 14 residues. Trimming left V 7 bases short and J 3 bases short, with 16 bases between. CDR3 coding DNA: TGCAGTGACCTATCAGGGAAGGACAATCAGCCCCAGCATTTT. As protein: CSDLSGKDNQPQHF.

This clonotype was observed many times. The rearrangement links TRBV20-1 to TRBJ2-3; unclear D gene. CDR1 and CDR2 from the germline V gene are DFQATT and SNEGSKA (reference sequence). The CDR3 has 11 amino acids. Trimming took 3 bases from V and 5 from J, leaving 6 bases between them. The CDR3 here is CSASGIDTQYF. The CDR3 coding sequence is TGCAGTGCTAGCGGAATAGATACGCAGTATTTT.

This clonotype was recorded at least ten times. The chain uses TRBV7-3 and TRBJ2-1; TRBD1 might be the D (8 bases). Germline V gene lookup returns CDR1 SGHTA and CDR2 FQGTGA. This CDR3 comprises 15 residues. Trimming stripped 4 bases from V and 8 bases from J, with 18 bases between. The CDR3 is CASSSGRTGRDEQFF. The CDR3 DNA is TGTGCCAGCAGCTCAGGACGGACAGGGAGGGATGAGCAGTTCTTC. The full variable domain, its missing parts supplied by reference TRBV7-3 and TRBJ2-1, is GAGVSQTPSNKVTEKGKYVELRCDPISGHTALYWYRQSLGQGPEFLIYFQGTGAADDSGLPNDRFFAVRPEGSVSTLKIQRTERGDSAVYLCASSSGRTGRDEQFFGPGTRLTVL.

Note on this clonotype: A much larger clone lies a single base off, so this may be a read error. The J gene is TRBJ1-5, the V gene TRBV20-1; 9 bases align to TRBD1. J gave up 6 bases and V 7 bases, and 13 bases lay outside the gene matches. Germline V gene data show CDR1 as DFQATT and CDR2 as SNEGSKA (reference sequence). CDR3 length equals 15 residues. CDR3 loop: CSERRRDRVTQPQHF. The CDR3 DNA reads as TGCAGTGAGCGGCGCCGGGACAGGGTTACTCAGCCCCAGCATTTT.

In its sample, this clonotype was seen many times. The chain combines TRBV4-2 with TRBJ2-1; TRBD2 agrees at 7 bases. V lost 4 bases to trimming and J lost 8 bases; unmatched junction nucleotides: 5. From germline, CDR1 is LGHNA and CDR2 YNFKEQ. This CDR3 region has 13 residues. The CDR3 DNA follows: TGTGCCAGCAGCCCTGGACTAGACCATGAGCAGTTCTTC. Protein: CASSPGLDHEQFF.

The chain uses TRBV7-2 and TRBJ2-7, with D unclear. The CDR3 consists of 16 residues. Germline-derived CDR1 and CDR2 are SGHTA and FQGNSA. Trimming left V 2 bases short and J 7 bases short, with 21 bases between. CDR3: CASSLSLITSSGEQYF. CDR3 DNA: TGTGCCAGCAGCTTATCGCTCATCACCTCCTCTGGAGAGCAGTACTTC.

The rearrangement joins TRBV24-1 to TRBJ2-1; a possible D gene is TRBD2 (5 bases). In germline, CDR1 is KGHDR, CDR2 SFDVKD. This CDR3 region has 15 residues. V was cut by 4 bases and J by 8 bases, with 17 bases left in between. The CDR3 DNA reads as TGTGCCACCAGTGACGCGGGCCGGAATTACGATGAGCAGTTCTTC. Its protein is CATSDAGRNYDEQFF.

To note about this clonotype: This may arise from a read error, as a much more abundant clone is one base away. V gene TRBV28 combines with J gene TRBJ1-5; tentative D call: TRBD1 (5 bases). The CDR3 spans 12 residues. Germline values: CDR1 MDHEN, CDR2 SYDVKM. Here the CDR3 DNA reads TGTGCCAGCCGCAGGGCAAATCAGCCCAAGCATTTT. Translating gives CASRRANQPKHF.

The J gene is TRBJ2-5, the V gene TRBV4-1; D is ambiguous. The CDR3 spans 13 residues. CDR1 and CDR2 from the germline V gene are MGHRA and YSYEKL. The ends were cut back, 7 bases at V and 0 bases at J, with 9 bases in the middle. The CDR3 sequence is CASIQEYQETQYF. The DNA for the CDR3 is TGCGCCAGCATCCAGGAATACCAAGAGACCCAGTACTTC.

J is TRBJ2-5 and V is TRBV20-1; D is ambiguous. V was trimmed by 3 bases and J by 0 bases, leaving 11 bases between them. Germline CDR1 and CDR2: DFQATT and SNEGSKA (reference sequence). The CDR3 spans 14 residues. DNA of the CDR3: TGCAGTGCTAGTTGGGTAGCCCACCAAGAGACCCAGTACTTC. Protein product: CSASWVAHQETQYF.

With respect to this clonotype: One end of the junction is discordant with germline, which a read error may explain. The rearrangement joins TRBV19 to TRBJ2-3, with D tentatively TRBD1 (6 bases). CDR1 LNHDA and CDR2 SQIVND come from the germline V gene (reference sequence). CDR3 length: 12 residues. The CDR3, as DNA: TGTGCCAGTAGTAAGGGACAATATACGAAGTATTTT. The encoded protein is CASSKGQYTKYF.

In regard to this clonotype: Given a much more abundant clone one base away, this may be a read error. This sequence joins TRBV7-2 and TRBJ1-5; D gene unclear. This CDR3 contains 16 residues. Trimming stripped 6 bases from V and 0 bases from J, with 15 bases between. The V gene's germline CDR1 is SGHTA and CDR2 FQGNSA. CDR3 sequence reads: CASSSLIDYSNQPQHF. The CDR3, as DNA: TGTGCCAGCAGTTCCCTGATCGATTATAGCAATCAGCCCCAGCATTTT.

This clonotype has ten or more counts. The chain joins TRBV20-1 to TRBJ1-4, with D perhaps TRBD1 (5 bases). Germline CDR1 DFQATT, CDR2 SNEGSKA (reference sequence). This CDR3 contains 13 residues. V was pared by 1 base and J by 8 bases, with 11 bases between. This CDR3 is CSARVWGVEKLFF. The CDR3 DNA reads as TGCAGTGCTAGAGTTTGGGGGGTGGAAAAACTGTTTTTT.

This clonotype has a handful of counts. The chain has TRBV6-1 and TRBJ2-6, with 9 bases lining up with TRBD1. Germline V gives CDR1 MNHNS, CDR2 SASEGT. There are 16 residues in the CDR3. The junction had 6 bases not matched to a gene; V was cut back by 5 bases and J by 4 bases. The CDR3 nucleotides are TGTGCCAGCAGTACCGGGACAGGGATCGGGGCCAACGTCCTGACTTTC. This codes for CASSTGTGIGANVLTF.

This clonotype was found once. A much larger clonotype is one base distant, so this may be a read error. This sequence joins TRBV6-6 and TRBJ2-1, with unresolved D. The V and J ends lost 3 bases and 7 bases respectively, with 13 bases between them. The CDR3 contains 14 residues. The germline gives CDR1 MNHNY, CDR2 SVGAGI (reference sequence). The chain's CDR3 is CASSYPDKVNEQFF. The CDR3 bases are TGTGCCAGCAGTTATCCCGACAAGGTAAATGAGCAGTTCTTC.

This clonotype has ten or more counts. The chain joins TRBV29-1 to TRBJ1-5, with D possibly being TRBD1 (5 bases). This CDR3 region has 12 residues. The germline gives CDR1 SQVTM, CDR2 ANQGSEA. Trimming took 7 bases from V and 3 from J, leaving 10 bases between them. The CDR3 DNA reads TGCAGCGCTAGAGGGGCCAATCAGCCCCAGCATTTT. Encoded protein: CSARGANQPQHF.

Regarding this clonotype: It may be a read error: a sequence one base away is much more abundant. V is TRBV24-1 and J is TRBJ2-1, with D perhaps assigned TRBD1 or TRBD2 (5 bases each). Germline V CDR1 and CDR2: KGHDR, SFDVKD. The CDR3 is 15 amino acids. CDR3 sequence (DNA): TGTGCCGCCAGTGATTATGGGACGAACTACAATGAGCAGTTCTTC. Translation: CAASDYGTNYNEQFF.

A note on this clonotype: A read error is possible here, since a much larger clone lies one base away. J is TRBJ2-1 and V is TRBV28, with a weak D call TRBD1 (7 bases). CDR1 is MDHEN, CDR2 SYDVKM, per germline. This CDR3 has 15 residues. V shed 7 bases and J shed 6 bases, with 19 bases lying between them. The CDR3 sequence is CASTPGQGGCNEQFF. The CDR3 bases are TGTGCCAGCACCCCCGGGCAGGGGGGATGCAATGAGCAGTTCTTC. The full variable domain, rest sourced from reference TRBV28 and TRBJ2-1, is DVKVTQSSRYLVKRTGEKVFLECVQDMDHENMFWYRQDPGLGLRLIYFSYDVKMKEKGDIPEGYSVSREKKERFSLILESASTNQTSMYLCASTPGQGGCNEQFFGPGTRLTVL.

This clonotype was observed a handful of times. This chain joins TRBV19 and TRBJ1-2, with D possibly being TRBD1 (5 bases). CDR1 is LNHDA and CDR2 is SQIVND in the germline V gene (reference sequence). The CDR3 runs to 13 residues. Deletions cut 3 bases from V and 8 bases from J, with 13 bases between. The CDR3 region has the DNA TGTGCCAGTAGTATCCCACAGGTCGGCGGCTACACCTTC. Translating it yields CASSIPQVGGYTF.

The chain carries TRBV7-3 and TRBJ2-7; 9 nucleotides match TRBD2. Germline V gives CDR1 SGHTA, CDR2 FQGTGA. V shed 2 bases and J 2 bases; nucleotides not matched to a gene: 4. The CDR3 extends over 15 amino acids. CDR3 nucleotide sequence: TGTGCCAGCAGCTTATTGCCTAGCGGGACCTACGAGCAGTACTTC. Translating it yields CASSLLPSGTYEQYF.

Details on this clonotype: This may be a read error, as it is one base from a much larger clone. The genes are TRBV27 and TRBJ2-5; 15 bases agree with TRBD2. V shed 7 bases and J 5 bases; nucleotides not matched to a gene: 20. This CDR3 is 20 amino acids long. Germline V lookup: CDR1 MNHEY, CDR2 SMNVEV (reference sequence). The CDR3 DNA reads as TGTGCCAGCATCCCCCTCTGGACTAGCGGGAGGGCTACAATAAAGGAGACCCAGTACTTC. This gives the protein CASIPLWTSGRATIKETQYF.